The source of this TCR beta chain is a study of Graves' ophthalmopathy and Graves' hyperthyroidism. General observations from the study: Blood was where most expanded thyroid clonotypes above 0.001 frequency also turned up.

Many counts were recorded for this clonotype. Antigen specificity is unknown. V was shortened by 4 bases and J by 0 bases, with 6 bases between the two germline ends. The CDR3 extends over 12 amino acids. Germline V gene sequence: CDR1 SQVTM, CDR2 ANQGSEA. Amplification of TCR beta CDR3 regions used RNA transcripts. Scientists carried out first-round RT-PCR using HTBI primers and then a second-round multiplex PCR. TCRdb re-called the multiplex PCR reads with MiXCR, one entry per CDR3 protein. The sample lists 620,000 or so distinct CDR3 sequences; 22% were seen once. Calling hyperthyroidism stable required that no ophthalmopathy show up within 18 months of follow-up. Clinical symptoms, serum thyroxine, TRAb, thyroid ultrasound and orbital computed tomography formed the basis of diagnosis.

Sequencing was carried out using peripheral blood. This receptor was taken from a woman aged 18-30 years with stable Graves' hyperthyroidism. Some clones in this sample may be carry-over from other donors' samples. The chain uses TRBV29-1 and TRBJ1-2; a weak D match, TRBD1 (5 bases). The CDR3 DNA reads TGCAGCGTTGGACAGCCTAACTATGGCTACACCTTC. As protein: CSVGQPNYGYTF.